A selection of T cell receptor beta chains follows, all from one sample in a study of T cell responses to AZD1222 COVID-19 vaccine. This table comes from immunoSEQ multiplex PCR, and its TCRdb copy is limited to in-frame clones, with some not included. The top ten clones hold 1% to 1.5% of a sample with around 120,000 clones, around nine tenths of them seen once. Here the sequenced sample was peripheral blood, taken on day 0 of AZD1222 vaccination. Source of these receptors: an adult in good health. CDR3s include the opening cysteine and the closing phenylalanine or tryptophan. D genes are given only for firm matches. Clone size, where shown, is once, few, many, or a class for clones that have expanded.

clone_size	v_call	d_call	j_call	cdr3_nt	cdr3_aa
-	TRBV5-1	-	TRBJ2-1	TGCGCCAGCAGCTTGAGTACAGGGTCCTACAATGAGCAGTTCTTC	CASSLSTGSYNEQFF
-	TRBV3-1/TRBV3-2	-	TRBJ2-7	TGTGCCAGCAGCCAAGCTCAACTAGCTACCTACGAGCAGTACTTC	CASSQAQLATYEQYF
-	TRBV28	-	TRBJ1-6	TGTGCCAGCAGCAGGGGTAATTCACCCCTCCACTTT	CASSRGNSPLHF
-	TRBV12-3/TRBV12-4	-	TRBJ1-2	TGTGCCAGCTTCCCAACCTCCGGATCTGGCTACACCTTC	CASFPTSGSGYTF
-	TRBV9	-	TRBJ2-1	TGTGCCAGCAGCGTACGAGGGTTGGACCGCGGGGAGTACTACAATGAGCAGTTCTTC	CASSVRGLDRGEYYNEQFF
-	TRBV9	-	TRBJ2-7	TGTGCCAGCAGCGTAACTTGGGGGGACGAGCAGTACTTC	CASSVTWGDEQYF
-	TRBV5-6	TRBD1	TRBJ2-7	TGTGCCAGCAGCCTACGGTGGGGACAGGGGATGGACGAGCAGTACTTC	CASSLRWGQGMDEQYF
-	TRBV2	-	TRBJ2-7	TGTGCCAGCAGTCCGCAGGGCTCGGGAGCCCACGAGCAGTACTTC	CASSPQGSGAHEQYF
-	TRBV3-1/TRBV3-2	TRBD1	TRBJ1-2	TGTGCCAGCAGCCAACAGCAGGGGGCGCGAGGCTACACCTTC	CASSQQQGARGYTF
-	TRBV11-2	-	TRBJ1-1	TGTGCCAGCAGCTTCCCAGGACTGGCGAACACTGAAGCTTTCTTT	CASSFPGLANTEAFF
-	TRBV15	-	TRBJ2-1	TGTGCCACCAGCAGAGATCGAGGAGGGGGGCAGATCAATGAGCAGTTCTTC	CATSRDRGGGQINEQFF
-	TRBV7-2	-	TRBJ2-7	TGTGCCAGCACCCCGGCCCACCTCGGAGAGCAGTACTTC	CASTPAHLGEQYF
-	TRBV7-6	-	TRBJ2-7	TGTGCCAGCAGCTTAGCGAGCGAATCCGGCTACGAGCAGTACTTC	CASSLASESGYEQYF
-	TRBV18	-	TRBJ2-7	TGTGCCAGCTCACCACCAGATCGACAGAGGGACTACGAGCAGTACTTC	CASSPPDRQRDYEQYF
-	TRBV7-9	-	TRBJ1-2	TGTGCCAGCATGAAGGGGACGGCTGGCTATGGCTACACCTTC	CASMKGTAGYGYTF
-	TRBV5-4	-	TRBJ2-1	TGTGCCAGCAGCTTGGCCGGTAGTGATGAGCAGTTCTTC	CASSLAGSDEQFF
-	TRBV10-1	TRBD1	TRBJ2-7	TGCGCCAGCAGTCCCAACCCAGGACAGGGCTACTCCTACGAGCAGTACTTC	CASSPNPGQGYSYEQYF
once	TRBV10-3	-	TRBJ2-1	TGTGCCACCGACCCGGCGGGGAATGGCAATGAGCAGTTCTTC	CATDPAGNGNEQFF
-	TRBV18	-	TRBJ1-1	TGTGCCAGCTCACCACCGCGGGGAACCGCTACGAACACTGAAGCTTTCTTT	CASSPPRGTATNTEAFF
-	TRBV3-1/TRBV3-2	-	TRBJ2-7	TGTGCCAGCAGCCAAGGGCCCGAGCAGTACTTC	CASSQGPEQYF
-	TRBV12-5	TRBD1	TRBJ1-6	TGTGCTAGTGGTGCGGGACAGGTTAATTCACCCCTCCACTTT	CASGAGQVNSPLHF
once	TRBV5-5	-	TRBJ1-6	TGTGCCAGCAGCCGGGGACGGGAGGGGAATTCACCCCTCCACTTT	CASSRGREGNSPLHF
-	TRBV9	-	TRBJ2-3	TGTGCCAGCGAGAGAGACCCTAGCACAGATACGCAGTATTTT	CASERDPSTDTQYF
-	TRBV6-5	-	TRBJ1-1	TGTGCCAGCAGTTCCACGACACTTTCGGCAGCTTTCTTT	CASSSTTLSAAFF